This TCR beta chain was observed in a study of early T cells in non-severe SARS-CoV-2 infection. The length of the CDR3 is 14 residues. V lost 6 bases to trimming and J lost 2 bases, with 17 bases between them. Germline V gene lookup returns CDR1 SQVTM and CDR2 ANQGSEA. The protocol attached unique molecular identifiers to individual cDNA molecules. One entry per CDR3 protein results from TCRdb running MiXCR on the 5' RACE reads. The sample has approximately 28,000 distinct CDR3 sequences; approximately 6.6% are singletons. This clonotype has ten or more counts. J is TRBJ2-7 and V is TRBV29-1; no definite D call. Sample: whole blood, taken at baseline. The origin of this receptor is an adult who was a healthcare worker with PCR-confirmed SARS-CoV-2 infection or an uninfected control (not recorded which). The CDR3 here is CSVETPPGTYEQYF. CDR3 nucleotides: TGCAGCGTCGAAACCCCTCCCGGTACCTACGAGCAGTACTTC.